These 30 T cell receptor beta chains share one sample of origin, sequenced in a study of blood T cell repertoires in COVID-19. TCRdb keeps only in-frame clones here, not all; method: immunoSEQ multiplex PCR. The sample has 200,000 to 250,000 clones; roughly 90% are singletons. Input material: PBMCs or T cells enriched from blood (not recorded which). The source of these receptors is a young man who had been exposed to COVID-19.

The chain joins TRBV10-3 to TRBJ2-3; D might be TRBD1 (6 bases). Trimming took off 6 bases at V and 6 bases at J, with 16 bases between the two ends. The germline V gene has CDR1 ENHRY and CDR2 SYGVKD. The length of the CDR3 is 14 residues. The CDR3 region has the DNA TGTGCCATCAGCTCGACAGGAGAACATGATACGCAGTATTTT. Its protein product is CAISSTGEHDTQYF.

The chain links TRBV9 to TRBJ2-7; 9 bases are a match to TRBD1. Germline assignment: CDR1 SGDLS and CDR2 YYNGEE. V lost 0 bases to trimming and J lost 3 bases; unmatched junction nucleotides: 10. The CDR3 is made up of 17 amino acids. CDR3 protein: CASSVAPVGTGLYEQYF. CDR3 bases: TGTGCCAGCAGCGTAGCTCCGGTGGGGACAGGGCTCTACGAGCAGTACTTC.

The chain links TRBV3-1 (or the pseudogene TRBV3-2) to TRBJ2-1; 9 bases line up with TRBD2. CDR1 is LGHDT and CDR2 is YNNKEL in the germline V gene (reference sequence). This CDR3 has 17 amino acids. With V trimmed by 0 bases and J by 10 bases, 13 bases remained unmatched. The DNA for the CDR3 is TGTGCCAGCAGCCAAGATTCTAGCGGGATAAACTTGGGGGAGCAGTTCTTC. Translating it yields CASSQDSSGINLGEQFF.

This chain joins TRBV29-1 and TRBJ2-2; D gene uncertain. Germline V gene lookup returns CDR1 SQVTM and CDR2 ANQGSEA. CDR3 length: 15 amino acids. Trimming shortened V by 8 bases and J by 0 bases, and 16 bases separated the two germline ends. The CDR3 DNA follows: TGCAGCTCCCCGGTAGTGAGAACGAACACCGGGGAGCTGTTTTTT. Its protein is CSSPVVRTNTGELFF.

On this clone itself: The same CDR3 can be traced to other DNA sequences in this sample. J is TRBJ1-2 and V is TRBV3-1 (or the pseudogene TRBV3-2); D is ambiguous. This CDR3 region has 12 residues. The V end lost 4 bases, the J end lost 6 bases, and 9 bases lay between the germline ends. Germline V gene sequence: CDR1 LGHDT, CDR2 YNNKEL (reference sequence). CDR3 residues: CASSLEAHGYTF. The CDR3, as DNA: TGTGCCAGCAGCCTAGAGGCCCATGGCTACACCTTC.

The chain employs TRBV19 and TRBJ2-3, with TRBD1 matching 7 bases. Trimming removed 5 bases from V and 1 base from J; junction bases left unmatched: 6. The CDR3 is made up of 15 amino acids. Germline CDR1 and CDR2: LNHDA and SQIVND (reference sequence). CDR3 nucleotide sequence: TGTGCCAGTAGTCCAAGACAGGGTGGCACAGATACGCAGTATTTT. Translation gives CASSPRQGGTDTQYF.

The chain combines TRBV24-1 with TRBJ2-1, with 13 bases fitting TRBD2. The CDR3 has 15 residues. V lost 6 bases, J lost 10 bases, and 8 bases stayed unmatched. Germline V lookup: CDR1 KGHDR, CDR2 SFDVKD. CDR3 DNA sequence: TGTGCCACCAGTACTAGCGGGGGGGCGGACTGGGAGCAGTTCTTC. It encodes CATSTSGGADWEQFF.

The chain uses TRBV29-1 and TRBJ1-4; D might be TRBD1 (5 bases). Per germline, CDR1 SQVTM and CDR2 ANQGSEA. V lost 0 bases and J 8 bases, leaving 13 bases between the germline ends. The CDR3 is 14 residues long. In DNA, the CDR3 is TGCAGCGTTGAAGATCTGGGGCAGCCCGAAAAACTGTTTTTT. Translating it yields CSVEDLGQPEKLFF.

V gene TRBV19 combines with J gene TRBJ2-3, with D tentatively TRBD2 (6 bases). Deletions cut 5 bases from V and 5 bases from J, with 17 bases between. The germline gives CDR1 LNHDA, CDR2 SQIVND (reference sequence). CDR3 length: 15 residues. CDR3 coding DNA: TGTGCCAGTAGTTGGGGAGTAGGAGGGGAAGATACGCAGTATTTT. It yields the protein CASSWGVGGEDTQYF.

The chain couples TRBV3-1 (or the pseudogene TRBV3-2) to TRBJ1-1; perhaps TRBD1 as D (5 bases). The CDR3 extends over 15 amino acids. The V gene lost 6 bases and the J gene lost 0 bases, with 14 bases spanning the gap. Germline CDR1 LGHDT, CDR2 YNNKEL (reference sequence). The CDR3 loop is CASSPGGGMNTEAFF. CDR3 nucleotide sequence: TGTGCCAGCAGTCCCGGGGGGGGGATGAACACTGAAGCTTTCTTT.

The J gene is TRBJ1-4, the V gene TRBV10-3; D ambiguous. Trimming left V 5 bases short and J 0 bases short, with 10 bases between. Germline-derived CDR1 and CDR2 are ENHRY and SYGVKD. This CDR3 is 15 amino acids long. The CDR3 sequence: CAISNYLATNEKLFF. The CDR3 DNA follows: TGTGCCATCAGTAACTATCTGGCAACTAATGAAAAACTGTTTTTT.

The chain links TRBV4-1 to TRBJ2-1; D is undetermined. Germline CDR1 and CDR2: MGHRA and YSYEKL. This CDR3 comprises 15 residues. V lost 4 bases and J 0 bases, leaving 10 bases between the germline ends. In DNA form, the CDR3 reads TGCGCCAGCAGCCCCGGTCGGAGCTCCTACAATGAGCAGTTCTTC. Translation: CASSPGRSSYNEQFF.

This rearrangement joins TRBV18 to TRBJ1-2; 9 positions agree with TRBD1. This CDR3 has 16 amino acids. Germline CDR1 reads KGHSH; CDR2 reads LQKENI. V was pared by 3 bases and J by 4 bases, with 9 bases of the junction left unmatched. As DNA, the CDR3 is TGTGCCAGCTCACCCGCTCCGGGACAGGGTATCTATGGCTACACCTTC. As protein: CASSPAPGQGIYGYTF.

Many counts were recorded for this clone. The CDR3 coding sequence is TGTGCCAGCAGTGAGCAGGCCTACGAGCAGTACTTC. The encoded protein is CASSEQAYEQYF. The rearrangement links TRBV2 to TRBJ2-7; the D is unclear. Germline lookup yields CDR1 SNHLY and CDR2 FYNNEI. V shed 3 bases and J shed 2 bases, with 5 bases lying between them. This CDR3 contains 12 residues.

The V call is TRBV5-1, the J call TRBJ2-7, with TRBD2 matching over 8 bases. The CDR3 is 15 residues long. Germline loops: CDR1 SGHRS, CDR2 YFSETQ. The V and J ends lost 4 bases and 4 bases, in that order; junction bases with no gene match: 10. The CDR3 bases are TGCGCCAGCAGCAGGGCTCCGGGGGGGCCGTACGAGCAGTACTTC. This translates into CASSRAPGGPYEQYF.

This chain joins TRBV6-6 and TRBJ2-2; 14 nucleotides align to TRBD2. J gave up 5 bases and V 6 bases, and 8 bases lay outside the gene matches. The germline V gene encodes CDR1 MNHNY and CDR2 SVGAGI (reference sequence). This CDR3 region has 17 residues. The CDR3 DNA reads TGTGCCAGCAGCCGACTAGCGGGGGGGCCCAAGACCGGGGAGCTGTTTTTT. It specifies CASSRLAGGPKTGELFF.

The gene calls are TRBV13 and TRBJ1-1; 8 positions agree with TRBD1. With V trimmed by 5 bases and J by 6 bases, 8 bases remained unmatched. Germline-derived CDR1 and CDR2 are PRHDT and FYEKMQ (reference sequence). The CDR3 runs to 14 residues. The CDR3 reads CASSLRQGFPEAFF. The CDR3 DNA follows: TGTGCCAGCAGCCTACGACAGGGGTTCCCTGAAGCTTTCTTT.

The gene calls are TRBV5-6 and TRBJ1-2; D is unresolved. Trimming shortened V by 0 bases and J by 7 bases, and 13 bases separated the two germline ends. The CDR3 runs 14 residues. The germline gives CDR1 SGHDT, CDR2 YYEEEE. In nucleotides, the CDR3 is TGTGCCAGCAGCTTGGATGTAGAACCGTCTGGCTACACCTTC. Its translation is CASSLDVEPSGYTF.

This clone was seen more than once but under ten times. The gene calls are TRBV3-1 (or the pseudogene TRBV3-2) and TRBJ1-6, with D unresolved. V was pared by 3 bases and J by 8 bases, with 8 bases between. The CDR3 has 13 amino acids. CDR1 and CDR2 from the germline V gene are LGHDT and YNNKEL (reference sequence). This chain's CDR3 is CASSQLADSPLHF. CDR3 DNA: TGTGCCAGCAGCCAGCTGGCAGATTCACCCCTCCACTTT.

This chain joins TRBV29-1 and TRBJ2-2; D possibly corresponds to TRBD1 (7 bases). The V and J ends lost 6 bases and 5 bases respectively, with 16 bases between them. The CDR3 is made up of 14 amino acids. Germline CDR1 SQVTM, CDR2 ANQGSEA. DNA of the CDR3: TGCAGCGTAGCGACAGGGAGGAAGACCGGGGAGCTGTTTTTT. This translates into CSVATGRKTGELFF.

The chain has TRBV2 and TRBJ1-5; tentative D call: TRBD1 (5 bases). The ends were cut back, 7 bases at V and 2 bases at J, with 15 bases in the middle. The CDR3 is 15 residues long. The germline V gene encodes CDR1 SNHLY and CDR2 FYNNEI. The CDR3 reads CASTADGGGNQPQHF. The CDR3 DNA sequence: TGTGCCAGCACGGCCGACGGAGGGGGCAATCAGCCCCAGCATTTT.

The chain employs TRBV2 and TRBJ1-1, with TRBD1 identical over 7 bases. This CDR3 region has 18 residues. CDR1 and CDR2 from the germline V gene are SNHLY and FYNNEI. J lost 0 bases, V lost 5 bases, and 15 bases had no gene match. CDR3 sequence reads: CASSQYPTGVNMNTEAFF. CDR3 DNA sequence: TGTGCCAGCAGTCAGTACCCAACAGGGGTTAACATGAACACTGAAGCTTTCTTT.

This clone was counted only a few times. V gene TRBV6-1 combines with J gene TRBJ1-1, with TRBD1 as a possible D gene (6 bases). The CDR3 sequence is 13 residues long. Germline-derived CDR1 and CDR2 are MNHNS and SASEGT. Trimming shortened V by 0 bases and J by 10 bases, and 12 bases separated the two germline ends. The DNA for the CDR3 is TGTGCCAGCAGTGAAGCGACAGGTCGGGGAGCTTTCTTT. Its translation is CASSEATGRGAFF.

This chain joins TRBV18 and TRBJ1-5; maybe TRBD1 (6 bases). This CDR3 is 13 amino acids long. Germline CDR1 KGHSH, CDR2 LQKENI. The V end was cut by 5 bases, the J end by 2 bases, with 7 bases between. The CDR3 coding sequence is TGTGCCAGCTCATCAGGGGGCAATCAGCCCCAGCATTTT. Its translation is CASSSGGNQPQHF.

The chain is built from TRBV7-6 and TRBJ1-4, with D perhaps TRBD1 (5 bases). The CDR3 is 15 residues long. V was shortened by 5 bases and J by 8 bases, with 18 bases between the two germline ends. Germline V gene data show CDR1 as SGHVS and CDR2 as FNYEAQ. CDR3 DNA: TGTGCCAGCAGCCGATTGGGGGGAAGCCTAGAAAAACTGTTTTTT. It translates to CASSRLGGSLEKLFF.

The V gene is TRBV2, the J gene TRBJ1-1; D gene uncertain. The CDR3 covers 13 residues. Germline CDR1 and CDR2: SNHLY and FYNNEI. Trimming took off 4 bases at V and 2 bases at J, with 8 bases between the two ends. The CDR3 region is CASSVSGNTEAFF. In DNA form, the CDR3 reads TGTGCCAGCAGTGTATCGGGTAACACTGAAGCTTTCTTT.

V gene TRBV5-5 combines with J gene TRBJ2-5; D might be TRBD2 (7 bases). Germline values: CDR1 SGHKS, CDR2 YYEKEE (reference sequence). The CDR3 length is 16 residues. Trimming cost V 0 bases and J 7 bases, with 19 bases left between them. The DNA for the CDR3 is TGTGCCAGCAGCTTGGTGGCGGGGGCCGTCTCAGGGACCCAGTACTTC. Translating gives CASSLVAGAVSGTQYF.

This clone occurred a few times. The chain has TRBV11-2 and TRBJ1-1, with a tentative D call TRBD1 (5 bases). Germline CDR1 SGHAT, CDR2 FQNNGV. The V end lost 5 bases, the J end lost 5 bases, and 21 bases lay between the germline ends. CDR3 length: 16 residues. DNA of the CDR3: TGTGCCAGCAGCCCATTCCTAATCGGGGGGTCGACTGAAGCTTTCTTT. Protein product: CASSPFLIGGSTEAFF.

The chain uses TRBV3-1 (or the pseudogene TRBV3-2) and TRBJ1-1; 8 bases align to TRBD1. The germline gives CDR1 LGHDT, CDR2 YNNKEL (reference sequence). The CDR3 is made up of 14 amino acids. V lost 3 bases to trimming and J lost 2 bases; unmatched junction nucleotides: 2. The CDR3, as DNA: TGTGCCAGCAGCCACACAGGGGGAAACACTGAAGCTTTCTTT. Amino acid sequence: CASSHTGGNTEAFF.

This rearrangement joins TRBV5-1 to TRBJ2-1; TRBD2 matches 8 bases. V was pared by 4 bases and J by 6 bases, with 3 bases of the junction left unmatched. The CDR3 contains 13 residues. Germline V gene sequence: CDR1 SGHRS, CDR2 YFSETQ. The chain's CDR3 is CASSAGTSNEQFF. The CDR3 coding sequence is TGCGCCAGCAGCGCCGGGACTAGCAATGAGCAGTTCTTC.